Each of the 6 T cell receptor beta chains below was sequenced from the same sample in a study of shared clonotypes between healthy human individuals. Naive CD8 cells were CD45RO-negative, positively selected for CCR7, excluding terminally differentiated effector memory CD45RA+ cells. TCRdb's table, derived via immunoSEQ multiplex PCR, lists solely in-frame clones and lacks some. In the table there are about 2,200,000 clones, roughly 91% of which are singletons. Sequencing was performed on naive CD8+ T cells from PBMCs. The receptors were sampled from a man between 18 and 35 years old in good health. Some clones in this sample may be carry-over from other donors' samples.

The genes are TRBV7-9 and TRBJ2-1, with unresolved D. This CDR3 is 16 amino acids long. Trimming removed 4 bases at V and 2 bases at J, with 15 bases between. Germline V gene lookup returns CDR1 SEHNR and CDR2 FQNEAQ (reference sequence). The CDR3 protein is CASSSPRAPPYNEQFF. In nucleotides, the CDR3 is TGTGCCAGCAGCTCACCTAGGGCTCCTCCCTACAATGAGCAGTTCTTC.

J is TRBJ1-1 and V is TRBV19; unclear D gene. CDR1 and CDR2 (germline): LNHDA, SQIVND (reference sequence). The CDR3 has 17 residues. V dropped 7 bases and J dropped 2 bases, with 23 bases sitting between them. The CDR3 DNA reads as TGTGCCAGTACCCCCCAGGATTGGGCCCACATCAACACTGAAGCTTTCTTT. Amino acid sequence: CASTPQDWAHINTEAFF.

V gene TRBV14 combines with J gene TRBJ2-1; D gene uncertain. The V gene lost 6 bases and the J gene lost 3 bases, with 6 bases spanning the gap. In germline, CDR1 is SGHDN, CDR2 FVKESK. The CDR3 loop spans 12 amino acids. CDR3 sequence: CASSRFYNEQFF. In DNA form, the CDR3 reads TGTGCCAGCAGTCGTTTCTACAATGAGCAGTTCTTC.

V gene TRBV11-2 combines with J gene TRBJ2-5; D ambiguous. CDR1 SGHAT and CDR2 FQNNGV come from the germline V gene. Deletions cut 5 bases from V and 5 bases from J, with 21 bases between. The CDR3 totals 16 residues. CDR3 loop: CASSPLPASGWETQYF. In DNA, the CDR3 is TGTGCCAGCAGCCCATTACCGGCAAGTGGGTGGGAGACCCAGTACTTC.

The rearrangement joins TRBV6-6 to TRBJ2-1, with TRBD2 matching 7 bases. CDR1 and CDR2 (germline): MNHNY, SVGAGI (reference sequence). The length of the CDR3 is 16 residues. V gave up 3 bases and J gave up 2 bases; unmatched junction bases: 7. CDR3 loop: CASSYGASGTYNEQFF. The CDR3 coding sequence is TGTGCCAGCAGTTATGGGGCTAGCGGAACCTACAATGAGCAGTTCTTC.

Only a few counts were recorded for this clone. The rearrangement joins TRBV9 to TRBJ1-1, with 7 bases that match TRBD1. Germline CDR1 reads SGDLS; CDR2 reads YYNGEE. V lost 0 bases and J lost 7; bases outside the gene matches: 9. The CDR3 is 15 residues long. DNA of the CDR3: TGTGCCAGCAGCGTAGCTACGACAGGGTTCGGTGAAGCTTTCTTT. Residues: CASSVATTGFGEAFF.